The T cell receptor beta chain under discussion was sequenced for a study of cytomegalovirus exposure and HLA in healthy donors. Study-level results: Common viral pathogens seemed, in a later analysis, to connect with several of the most significant clusters. Immune exposure information available was restricted to CMV serostatus. After further analysis at a later stage, 16,951 TCR beta sequences were associated with HLA alleles at 0.05 false discovery rate.

CDR3 size: 13 residues. Trimming took 2 bases from V and 6 from J; bases not matched to a gene: 0. In germline, CDR1 is WNHNN, CDR2 SYGVQD (reference sequence). The PCR used 60 Vbeta and 13 Jbeta primers. Sequencing used immunoSEQ multiplex PCR; TCRdb keeps in-frame clones, though not all of them. The repertoire has about 130,000 clones, approximately 80% of them found once; the top ten carry just under 2%. To note about this clone: What it binds is not known.

The clonotype comes from a man in his fifties in good health and CMV-seronegative. The genes are TRBV10-1 and TRBJ2-1; 8 bases line up with TRBD2. The sequenced sample was PBMCs. CDR3 nucleotides: TGCGCCAGCAGTGAGGGGACTAGCAATGAGCAGTTCTTC. This codes for CASSEGTSNEQFF.